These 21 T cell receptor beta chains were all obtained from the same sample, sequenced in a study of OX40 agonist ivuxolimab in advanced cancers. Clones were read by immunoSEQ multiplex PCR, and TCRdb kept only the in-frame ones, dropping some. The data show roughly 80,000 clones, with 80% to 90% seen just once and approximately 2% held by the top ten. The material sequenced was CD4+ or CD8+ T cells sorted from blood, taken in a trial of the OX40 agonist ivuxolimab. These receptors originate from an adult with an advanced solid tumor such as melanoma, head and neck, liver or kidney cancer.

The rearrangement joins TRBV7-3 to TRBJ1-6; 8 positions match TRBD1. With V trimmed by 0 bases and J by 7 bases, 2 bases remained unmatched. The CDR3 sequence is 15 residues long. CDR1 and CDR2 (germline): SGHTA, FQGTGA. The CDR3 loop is CASSLTGQANSPLHF. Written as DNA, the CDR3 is TGTGCCAGCAGCTTAACGGGACAGGCGAATTCACCCCTCCACTTT.

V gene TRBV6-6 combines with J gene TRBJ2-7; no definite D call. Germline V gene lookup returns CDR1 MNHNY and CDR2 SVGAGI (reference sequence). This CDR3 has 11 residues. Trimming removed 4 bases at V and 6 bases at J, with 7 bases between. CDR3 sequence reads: CASSSLIEQYF. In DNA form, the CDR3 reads TGTGCCAGCAGTTCCTTAATCGAGCAGTACTTC.

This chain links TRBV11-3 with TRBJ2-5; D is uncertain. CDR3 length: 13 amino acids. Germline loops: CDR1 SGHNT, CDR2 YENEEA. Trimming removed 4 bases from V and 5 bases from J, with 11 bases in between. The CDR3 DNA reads TGTGCCAGCAGCTCCGATTCTTGGGAGACCCAGTACTTC. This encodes CASSSDSWETQYF.

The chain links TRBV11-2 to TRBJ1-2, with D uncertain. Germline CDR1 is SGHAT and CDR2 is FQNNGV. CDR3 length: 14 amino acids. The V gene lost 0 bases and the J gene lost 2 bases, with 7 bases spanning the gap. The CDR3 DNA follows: TGTGCCAGCAGCTTAGAGGGCCTCAACTATGGCTACACCTTC. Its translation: CASSLEGLNYGYTF.

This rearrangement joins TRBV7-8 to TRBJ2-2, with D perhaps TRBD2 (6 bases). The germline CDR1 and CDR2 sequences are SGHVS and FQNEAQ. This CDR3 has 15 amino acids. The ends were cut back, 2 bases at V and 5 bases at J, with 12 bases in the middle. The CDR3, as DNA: TGTGCCAGCAGCTTATGGAGGGTTGGGACCGGGGAGCTGTTTTTT. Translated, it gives CASSLWRVGTGELFF.

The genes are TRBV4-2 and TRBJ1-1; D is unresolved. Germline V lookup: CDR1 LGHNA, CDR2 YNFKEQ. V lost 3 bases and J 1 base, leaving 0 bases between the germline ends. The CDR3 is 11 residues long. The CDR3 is CASSQNTEAFF. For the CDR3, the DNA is TGTGCCAGCAGCCAGAACACTGAAGCTTTCTTT.

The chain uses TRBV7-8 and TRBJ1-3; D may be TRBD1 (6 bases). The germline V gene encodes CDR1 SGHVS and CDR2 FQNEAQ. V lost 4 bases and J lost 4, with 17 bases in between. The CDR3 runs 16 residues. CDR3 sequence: CASSSKSGAWGNTIYF. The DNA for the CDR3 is TGTGCCAGCAGCTCGAAATCAGGGGCGTGGGGAAACACCATATATTTT.

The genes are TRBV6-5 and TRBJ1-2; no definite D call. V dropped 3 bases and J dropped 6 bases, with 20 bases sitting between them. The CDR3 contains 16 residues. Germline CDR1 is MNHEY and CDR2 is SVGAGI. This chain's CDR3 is CASSYSHGRQSDGYTF. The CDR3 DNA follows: TGTGCCAGCAGTTATAGTCACGGGCGTCAGTCGGATGGCTACACCTTC.

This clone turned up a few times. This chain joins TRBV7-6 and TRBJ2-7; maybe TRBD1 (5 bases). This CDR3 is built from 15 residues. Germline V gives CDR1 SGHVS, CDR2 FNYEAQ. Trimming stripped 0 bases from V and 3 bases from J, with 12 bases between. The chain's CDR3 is CASSLAQGFGYEQYF. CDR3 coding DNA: TGTGCCAGCAGCTTAGCGCAGGGTTTCGGCTACGAGCAGTACTTC.

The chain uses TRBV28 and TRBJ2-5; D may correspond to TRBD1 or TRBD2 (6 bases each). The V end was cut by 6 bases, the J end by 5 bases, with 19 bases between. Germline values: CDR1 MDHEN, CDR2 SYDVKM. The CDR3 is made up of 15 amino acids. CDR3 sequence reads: CASSPGAKQWETQYF. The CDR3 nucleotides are TGTGCCAGCAGCCCGGGGGCGAAGCAATGGGAGACCCAGTACTTC.

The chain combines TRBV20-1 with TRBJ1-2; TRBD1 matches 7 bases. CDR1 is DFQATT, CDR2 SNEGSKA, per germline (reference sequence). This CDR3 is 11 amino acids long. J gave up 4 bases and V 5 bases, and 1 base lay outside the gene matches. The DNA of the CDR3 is TGCAGTGCTCCAGGGGGCTATGGCTACACCTTC. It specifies CSAPGGYGYTF.

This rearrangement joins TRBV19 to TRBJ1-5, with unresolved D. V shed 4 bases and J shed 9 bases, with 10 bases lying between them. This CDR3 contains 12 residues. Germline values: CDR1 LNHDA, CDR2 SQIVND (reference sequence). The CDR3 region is CASSTGPGPQHF. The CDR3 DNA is TGTGCCAGTAGTACCGGGCCTGGGCCCCAGCATTTT.

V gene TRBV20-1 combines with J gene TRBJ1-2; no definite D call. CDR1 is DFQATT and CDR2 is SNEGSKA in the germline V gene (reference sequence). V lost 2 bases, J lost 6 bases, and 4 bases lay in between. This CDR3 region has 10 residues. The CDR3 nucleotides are TGCAGTGCTAGATCTGATGGCTACACCTTC. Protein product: CSARSDGYTF.

The CDR3 DNA reads as TGTGCCAGCAGGGGAAACATTCAGTACTTC. Its translation: CASRGNIQYF. The chain joins TRBV6-6 to TRBJ2-4; no reliable D call. The CDR3 contains 10 residues. Trimming cost V 6 bases and J 6 bases, with 3 bases left between them. From germline, CDR1 is MNHNY and CDR2 SVGAGI (reference sequence).

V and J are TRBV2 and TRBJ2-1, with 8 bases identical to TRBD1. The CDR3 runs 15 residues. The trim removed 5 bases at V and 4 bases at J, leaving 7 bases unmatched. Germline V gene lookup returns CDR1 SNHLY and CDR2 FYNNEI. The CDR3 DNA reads TGTGCCAGCAGTCAGACAGGGGTTCTATACAATGAGCAGTTCTTC. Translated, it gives CASSQTGVLYNEQFF.

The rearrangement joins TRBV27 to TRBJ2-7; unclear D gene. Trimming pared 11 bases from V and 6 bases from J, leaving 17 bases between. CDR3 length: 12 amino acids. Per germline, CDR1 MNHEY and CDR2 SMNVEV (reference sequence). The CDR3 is CAGMGSVTEQYF. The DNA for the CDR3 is TGTGCCGGCATGGGTTCGGTCACCGAGCAGTACTTC.

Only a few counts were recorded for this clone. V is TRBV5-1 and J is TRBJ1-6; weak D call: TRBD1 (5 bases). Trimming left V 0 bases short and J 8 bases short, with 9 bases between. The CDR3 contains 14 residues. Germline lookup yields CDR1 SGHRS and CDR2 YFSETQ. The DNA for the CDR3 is TGCGCCAGCAGCTTGGATGACAGTTATTCACCCCTCCACTTT. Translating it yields CASSLDDSYSPLHF.

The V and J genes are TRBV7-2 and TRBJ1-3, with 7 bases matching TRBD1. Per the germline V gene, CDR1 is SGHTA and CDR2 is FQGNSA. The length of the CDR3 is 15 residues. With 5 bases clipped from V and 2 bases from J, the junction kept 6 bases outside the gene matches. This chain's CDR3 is CASSSQGGTGNTIYF. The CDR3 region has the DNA TGTGCCAGCAGCAGTCAGGGGGGGACTGGAAACACCATATATTTT.

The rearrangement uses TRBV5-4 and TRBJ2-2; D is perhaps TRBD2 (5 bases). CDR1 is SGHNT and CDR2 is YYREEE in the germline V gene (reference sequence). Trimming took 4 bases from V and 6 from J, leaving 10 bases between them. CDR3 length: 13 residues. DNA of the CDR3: TGTGCCAGCAGCCGAACTAGTTCCGGGGAGCTGTTTTTT. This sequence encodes CASSRTSSGELFF.

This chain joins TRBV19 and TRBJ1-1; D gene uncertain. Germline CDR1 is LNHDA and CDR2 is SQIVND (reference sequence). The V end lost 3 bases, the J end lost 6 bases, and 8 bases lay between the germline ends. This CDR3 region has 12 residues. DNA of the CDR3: TGTGCCAGTAGTATCCCGGGGTCTGAAGCTTTCTTT. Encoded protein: CASSIPGSEAFF.

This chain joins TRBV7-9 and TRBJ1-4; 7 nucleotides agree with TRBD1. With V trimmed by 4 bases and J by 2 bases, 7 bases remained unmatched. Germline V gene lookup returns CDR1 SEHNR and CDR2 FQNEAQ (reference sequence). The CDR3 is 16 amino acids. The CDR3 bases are TGTGCCAGCAGCTCCCAAGGGGGCGCGACTAATGAAAAACTGTTTTTT. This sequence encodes CASSSQGGATNEKLFF.